Only a few counts were recorded for the clone carrying this T cell receptor beta chain. The V and J ends lost 5 bases and 3 bases, in that order; junction bases with no gene match: 7. Per germline, CDR1 SGHVS and CDR2 FNYEAQ. The CDR3 sequence is 15 residues long. This sample stems from a study of blood T cells in healthy people across ages. Primed by a sample-barcoded 5' primer and a J-beta primer mix, a second PCR proceeded for 7 to 11 cycles. TCRdb used MiXCR to reprocess the 5' RACE reads, holding one entry per CDR3 protein. The sample has more than 1.4 million distinct CDR3 sequences; 40% to 50% are singletons.

The chain uses TRBV7-6 and TRBJ2-7; TRBD1 aligns across 10 bases. The receptor comes from a woman aged 18-29 years in good health. The sequencing input was blood. The CDR3 coding sequence is TGTGCCAGCAGCCCCTCGACAGGGGGCGTCTACGAGCAGTACTTC. Its translation is CASSPSTGGVYEQYF.